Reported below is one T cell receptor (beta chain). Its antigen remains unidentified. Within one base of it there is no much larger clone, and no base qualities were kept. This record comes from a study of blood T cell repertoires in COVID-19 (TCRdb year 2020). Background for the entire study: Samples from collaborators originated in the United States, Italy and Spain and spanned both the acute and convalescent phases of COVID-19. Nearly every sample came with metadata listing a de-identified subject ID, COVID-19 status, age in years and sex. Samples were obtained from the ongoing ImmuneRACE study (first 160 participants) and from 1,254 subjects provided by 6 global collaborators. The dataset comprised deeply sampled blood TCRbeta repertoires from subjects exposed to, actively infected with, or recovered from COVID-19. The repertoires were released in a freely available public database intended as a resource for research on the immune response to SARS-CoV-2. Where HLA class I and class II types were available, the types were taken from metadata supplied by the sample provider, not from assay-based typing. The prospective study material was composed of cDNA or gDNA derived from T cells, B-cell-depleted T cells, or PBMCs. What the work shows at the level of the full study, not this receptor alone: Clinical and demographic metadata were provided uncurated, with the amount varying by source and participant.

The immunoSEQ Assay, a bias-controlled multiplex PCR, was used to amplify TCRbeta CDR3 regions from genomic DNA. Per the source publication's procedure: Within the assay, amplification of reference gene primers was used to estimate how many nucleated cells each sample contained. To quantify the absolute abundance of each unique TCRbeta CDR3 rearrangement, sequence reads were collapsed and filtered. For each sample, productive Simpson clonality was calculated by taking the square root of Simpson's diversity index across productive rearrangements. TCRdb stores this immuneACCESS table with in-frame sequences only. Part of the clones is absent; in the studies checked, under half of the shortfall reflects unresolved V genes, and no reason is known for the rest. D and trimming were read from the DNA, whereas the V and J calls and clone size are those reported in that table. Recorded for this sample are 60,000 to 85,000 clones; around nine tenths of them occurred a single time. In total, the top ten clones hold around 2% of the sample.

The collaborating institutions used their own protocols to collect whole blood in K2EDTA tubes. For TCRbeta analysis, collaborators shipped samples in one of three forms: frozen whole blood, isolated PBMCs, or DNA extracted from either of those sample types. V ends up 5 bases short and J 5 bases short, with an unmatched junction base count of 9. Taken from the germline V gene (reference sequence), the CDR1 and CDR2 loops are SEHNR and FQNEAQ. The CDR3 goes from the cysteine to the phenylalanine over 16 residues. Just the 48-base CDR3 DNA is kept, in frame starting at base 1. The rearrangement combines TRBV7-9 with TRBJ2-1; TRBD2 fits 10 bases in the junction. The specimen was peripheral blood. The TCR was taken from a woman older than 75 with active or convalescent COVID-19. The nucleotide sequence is TGTGCCAGCAGCACGCCTAGCGGGAGTATAAACAATGAGCAGTTCTTC. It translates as CASSTPSGSINNEQFF. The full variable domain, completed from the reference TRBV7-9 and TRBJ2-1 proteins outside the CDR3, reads DTGVSQNPRHKITKRGQNVTFRCDPISEHNRLYWYRQTLGQGPEFLTYFQNEAQLEKSRLLSDRFSAERPKGSFSTLEIQRTEQGDSAMYLCASSTPSGSINNEQFFGPGTRLTVL.